The present TCR beta chain was sequenced within a study of blood T cell repertoires in COVID-19. About the research overall: The analysed material was cDNA or gDNA that came from T cells, B-cell-depleted T cells, or PBMCs.

This CDR3 contains 18 residues. Trimming took off 0 bases at V and 6 bases at J, with 18 bases between the two ends. Germline CDR1 is MGHRA and CDR2 is YSYEKL. Assay: immunoSEQ multiplex PCR; the TCRdb copy retains only in-frame clones and omits some. The repertoire holds under 300,000 clones, roughly 88% seen once, with less than 3% in the top ten. This receptor was identified in a woman in her twenties or thirties with active or convalescent COVID-19. V usage is TRBV4-1 and J usage is TRBJ1-6; D perhaps matches TRBD1 (5 bases). Sequencing was performed on peripheral blood. The CDR3 is CASSQDQAGLSRNSPLHF. CDR3 coding DNA: TGCGCCAGCAGCCAAGATCAGGCGGGGCTGTCCCGTAATTCACCCCTCCACTTT.